The 30 T cell receptor beta chains listed next were all sequenced from one sample in a study of T-cell memory formation after mild COVID-19. TCRdb re-called the 5' RACE reads through MiXCR, storing one row per CDR3 protein. The sample comprises 65,000 to 100,000 distinct CDR3 sequences, roughly 13% of which are singletons, and more than 35% rests with the top ten. The sample taken for sequencing was PBMCs or a T cell subset sorted from them (not recorded which). The receptors come from a man between 18 and 29 years old who had mild COVID-19 (a few samples of this study predate the infection). Cell type and time point are not known.

This clonotype was seen ten or more times. The chain couples TRBV27 to TRBJ2-5; D is undetermined. Germline CDR1 and CDR2: MNHEY and SMNVEV (reference sequence). CDR3 length: 15 amino acids. V dropped 4 bases and J dropped 1 base, with 13 bases sitting between them. CDR3 in DNA: TGTGCCAGCAGTTCCCCCGACTGGGGCCAAGAGACCCAGTACTTC. It encodes CASSSPDWGQETQYF.

The table lists this clonotype with many counts. The chain couples TRBV12-3 or TRBV12-4 to TRBJ2-3, with 11 bases that match TRBD2. The CDR3 length is 16 residues. V shed 6 bases and J 0 bases; nucleotides not matched to a gene: 5. The CDR3 region is CASSTGTSGSTDTQYF. DNA for the CDR3: TGTGCCAGCAGCACCGGGACTAGCGGTAGCACAGATACGCAGTATTTT.

CDR3 bases: TGCGCCAGCAGCCGACAGGGGGGAATGGCAACTAATGAAAAACTGTTTTTT. This encodes CASSRQGGMATNEKLFF. The chain combines TRBV4-1 with TRBJ1-4, with 9 positions matching TRBD1. CDR3 size: 17 residues. Germline CDR1 and CDR2: MGHRA and YSYEKL. V shed 4 bases, J shed 0 bases, and the junction held 6 bases outside the gene matches.

This clonotype appeared a few times. The gene calls are TRBV28 and TRBJ1-6, with 8 bases aligning to TRBD1. The V gene end was trimmed by 3 bases and the J gene end by 8 bases; junction bases not matched to a gene: 3. This CDR3 region has 14 residues. Germline loops: CDR1 MDHEN, CDR2 SYDVKM. CDR3 in amino acids: CASSFGQGDSPLHF. CDR3 DNA: TGTGCCAGCAGTTTCGGACAGGGTGATTCACCCCTCCACTTT.

The J gene is TRBJ2-2, the V gene TRBV4-1, with D hard to call. V was pared by 0 bases and J by 6 bases, with 5 bases between. Germline-derived CDR1 and CDR2 are MGHRA and YSYEKL. This CDR3 is built from 13 residues. The CDR3 nucleotides are TGCGCCAGCAGCCAAGAGAAGTCCGGGGAGCTGTTTTTT. This gives the protein CASSQEKSGELFF.

This clonotype was observed many times. The V call is TRBV11-2, the J call TRBJ1-6; D is perhaps TRBD1 (5 bases). CDR1 and CDR2 from the germline V gene are SGHAT and FQNNGV. The CDR3 has 14 residues. The ends were cut back, 0 bases at V and 10 bases at J, with 10 bases in the middle. CDR3 in amino acids: CASSLDRVFSPLHF. CDR3 DNA sequence: TGTGCCAGCAGCTTAGACAGGGTTTTCTCACCCCTCCACTTT.

V usage is TRBV12-3 or TRBV12-4 and J usage is TRBJ2-1, with D perhaps given as TRBD1 or TRBD2 (5 bases each). CDR3 length: 15 amino acids. V shed 3 bases and J shed 0 bases, with 9 bases lying between them. CDR3 nucleotides: TGTGCCAGCAGTTTTGAGGGGCCCTCCTACAATGAGCAGTTCTTC. It is translated as CASSFEGPSYNEQFF.

The rearrangement uses TRBV7-9 and TRBJ1-1; 7 bases are a match to TRBD1. Germline CDR1 is SEHNR and CDR2 is FQNEAQ (reference sequence). Trimming cost V 5 bases and J 7 bases; bases outside gene matches: 10. The CDR3 sequence is 14 residues long. The CDR3 is CASSHPQGTLEAFF. CDR3 DNA sequence: TGTGCCAGCAGCCACCCACAGGGGACCCTTGAAGCTTTCTTT. Full variable domain (outside the CDR3, taken from reference TRBV7-9 and TRBJ1-1): DTGVSQNPRHKITKRGQNVTFRCDPISEHNRLYWYRQTLGQGPEFLTYFQNEAQLEKSRLLSDRFSAERPKGSFSTLEIQRTEQGDSAMYLCASSHPQGTLEAFFGQGTRLTVV.

This clonotype was detected only a few times. The chain recombines TRBV2 with TRBJ1-2, with 7 positions matching TRBD1. Trimming took 2 bases from V and 4 from J; bases not matched to a gene: 10. CDR3 length equals 16 residues. Germline loops: CDR1 SNHLY, CDR2 FYNNEI. CDR3 in amino acids: CASSEPRTGEFYGYTF. CDR3 DNA sequence: TGTGCCAGCAGTGAACCCAGGACAGGAGAATTCTATGGCTACACCTTC.

This clonotype occurred a few times. The V gene is TRBV4-3, the J gene TRBJ2-3, with a possible D match to TRBD2 (6 bases). CDR1 and CDR2 (germline): LGHNA, YSLEER. The V end lost 1 base, the J end lost 7 bases, and 15 bases lay between the germline ends. This CDR3 region has 15 residues. In DNA, the CDR3 is TGCGCCAGCAGCCAAGGGATGATAGCGGATAATACGCAGTATTTT. This gives the protein CASSQGMIADNTQYF.

The rearrangement uses TRBV6-2 or TRBV6-3 and TRBJ2-7, with TRBD1 matching over 8 bases. The germline V gene encodes CDR1 MNHEY and CDR2 SVGEGT. V was clipped by 4 bases and J by 4 bases; unmatched bases: 6. The CDR3 consists of 14 residues. The CDR3 region is CASSSGTGSYEQYF. The CDR3 nucleotides read TGTGCCAGCAGTTCCGGGACAGGATCTTACGAGCAGTACTTC.

A few counts support this clonotype. The V gene is TRBV7-6, the J gene TRBJ2-2; 8 nucleotides align to TRBD2. Germline V CDR1 and CDR2: SGHVS, FNYEAQ. The CDR3 length is 17 residues. Trimming took 5 bases from V and 1 from J; bases not matched to a gene: 9. The CDR3 protein is CASSAPGGRLNTGELFF. Written as DNA, the CDR3 is TGTGCCAGCAGCGCCCCGGGGGGGCGGTTGAACACCGGGGAGCTGTTTTTT.

This rearrangement joins TRBV7-6 to TRBJ2-3; perhaps D is TRBD1 or TRBD2 (5 bases each). Trimming took 0 bases from V and 3 from J, leaving 10 bases between them. The V gene's germline CDR1 is SGHVS and CDR2 FNYEAQ. The CDR3 totals 15 residues. In nucleotides, the CDR3 is TGTGCCAGCAGCTTAGCGGGGGAATCGACAGATACGCAGTATTTT. This sequence encodes CASSLAGESTDTQYF.

V and J are TRBV29-1 and TRBJ1-2, with 9 bases that match TRBD1. Germline CDR1 SQVTM, CDR2 ANQGSEA. The CDR3 extends over 13 amino acids. The ends lost 5 bases at V and 2 bases at J; junction bases unmatched: 3. The CDR3 spells CSVRDRVNYGYTF. The CDR3 DNA reads TGCAGCGTTCGGGACAGGGTAAACTATGGCTACACCTTC.

The chain combines TRBV5-1 with TRBJ2-2; no definite D call. From germline, CDR1 is SGHRS and CDR2 YFSETQ. This CDR3 comprises 15 residues. Trimming left V 0 bases short and J 6 bases short, with 12 bases between. The CDR3 coding sequence is TGCGCCAGCAGCTTGGTATCTTTGGAGTCCGGGGAGCTGTTTTTT. This sequence encodes CASSLVSLESGELFF.

This clonotype showed up just once. The rearrangement links TRBV7-9 to TRBJ2-2; unclear D gene. Germline V gene data show CDR1 as SEHNR and CDR2 as FQNEAQ (reference sequence). The V and J ends lost 1 base and 7 bases respectively, with 7 bases between them. The CDR3 runs 13 residues. This CDR3 reads CASSLGLNGELFF. The CDR3 nucleotides are TGTGCCAGCAGCTTAGGGCTAAACGGGGAGCTGTTTTTT.

This clonotype came up a few times. V gene TRBV4-3 combines with J gene TRBJ2-3; 14 bases are shared with TRBD2. V trimming: 4 bases; J trimming: 1 base; junction bases outside the gene matches: 4. Germline V lookup: CDR1 LGHNA, CDR2 YSLEER. CDR3 length equals 17 residues. The chain's CDR3 is CASSPGLAGGGTDTQYF. In DNA, the CDR3 is TGCGCCAGCAGCCCAGGACTAGCGGGGGGCGGCACAGATACGCAGTATTTT.

CDR3 protein: CSAPTGTGVQETQYF. As DNA, the CDR3 is TGCAGCGCTCCTACCGGGACAGGGGTACAAGAGACCCAGTACTTC. The chain has TRBV29-1 and TRBJ2-5, with 10 bases aligning to TRBD1. CDR3 size: 15 residues. V lost 7 bases and J lost 2; bases outside the gene matches: 10. The germline V gene encodes CDR1 SQVTM and CDR2 ANQGSEA.

V and J are TRBV7-9 and TRBJ1-6; no firm D call. CDR3 length: 13 amino acids. Germline CDR1 is SEHNR and CDR2 is FQNEAQ (reference sequence). Trimming took off 4 bases at V and 10 bases at J, with 11 bases between the two ends. DNA for the CDR3: TGTGCCAGCAGCTCCTGGACCGGGTCACCCCTCCACTTT. It yields the protein CASSSWTGSPLHF.

The sample holds a few counts of this clonotype. The chain carries TRBV6-5 and TRBJ1-1, with D unclear. The CDR3 is 15 amino acids. CDR1 MNHEY and CDR2 SVGAGI come from the germline V gene. V gave up 0 bases and J gave up 1 base, with 9 bases separating them. CDR3 DNA: TGTGCCAGCAGTTACTCGCTGGAATCGAACACTGAAGCTTTCTTT. It codes for CASSYSLESNTEAFF.

The rearrangement links TRBV28 to TRBJ1-5; D perhaps matches TRBD1 (5 bases). Germline CDR1 is MDHEN and CDR2 is SYDVKM. With 7 bases removed from V and 0 bases from J, the gap between germline ends came to 13 bases. CDR3 length: 15 residues. This CDR3 is CASTLRGYSNQPQHF. Here the CDR3 DNA reads TGTGCCAGCACCCTTCGGGGCTATAGCAATCAGCCCCAGCATTTT.

This clonotype was observed a handful of times. The rearrangement joins TRBV4-2 to TRBJ2-1; the match to TRBD1 covers 7 bases. Germline V CDR1 and CDR2: LGHNA, YNFKEQ. CDR3 length: 14 amino acids. V was clipped by 2 bases and J by 6 bases; unmatched bases: 4. The CDR3 coding sequence is TGTGCCAGCAGCCAATTCCGGGACAGCAATGAGCAGTTCTTC. As protein: CASSQFRDSNEQFF.

This clonotype has a count of ten or more. The chain couples TRBV4-3 to TRBJ2-7; D might be TRBD2 (6 bases). The V and J ends lost 1 base and 0 bases respectively, with 10 bases between them. Looked up from germline, CDR1 is LGHNA and CDR2 is YSLEER. The CDR3 covers 15 residues. The CDR3 loop is CASSQARGSSYEQYF. The CDR3 DNA is TGCGCCAGCAGCCAAGCGCGGGGAAGCTCCTACGAGCAGTACTTC.

In its sample, this clonotype was seen a few times. The rearrangement uses TRBV12-3 or TRBV12-4 and TRBJ2-1, with TRBD1 identical over 7 bases. The V and J ends lost 6 bases and 2 bases, in that order; junction bases with no gene match: 4. CDR3 size: 14 residues. CDR3 region: CASSAGGTYNEQFF. Here the CDR3 DNA reads TGTGCCAGCAGCGCAGGGGGTACCTACAATGAGCAGTTCTTC.

The chain has TRBV12-3 or TRBV12-4 and TRBJ2-1; D is uncertain. The length of the CDR3 is 12 residues. V gave up 4 bases and J gave up 5 bases, with 6 bases separating them. CDR3 sequence (DNA): TGTGCCAGCAGTTCCGCCAACAATGAGCAGTTCTTC. Protein: CASSSANNEQFF.

The chain carries TRBV5-5 and TRBJ2-2, with D perhaps TRBD2 (5 bases). V dropped 5 bases and J dropped 7 bases, with 15 bases sitting between them. Germline loops: CDR1 SGHKS, CDR2 YYEKEE (reference sequence). CDR3 size: 14 residues. The CDR3 DNA reads TGTGCCAGCAGACGCGGGCCTCCGAGCGGGGAGCTGTTTTTT. Translation gives CASRRGPPSGELFF.

Only a few counts were recorded for this clonotype. The V and J genes are TRBV6-7 and TRBJ2-2; D possibly matches TRBD1 or TRBD2 (7 bases each). TRBV6-7 is an ORF, and what it does is uncertain. CDR3 size: 15 residues. The V gene lost 4 bases and the J gene lost 2 bases, with 11 bases spanning the gap. The CDR3 nucleotides read TGTGCCAGCAGTTCCAGGGGGGGAAACACCGGGGAGCTGTTTTTT. This encodes CASSSRGGNTGELFF.

This clonotype was counted between two and nine times. This sequence joins TRBV7-3 and TRBJ2-2, with 12 bases identical to TRBD1. Germline CDR1 SGHTA, CDR2 FQGTGA. The CDR3 is 17 residues long. J was trimmed by 6 bases and V by 2 bases; bases with no gene match: 7. The CDR3 protein is CASSLAPGQGASGELFF. CDR3 nucleotide sequence: TGTGCCAGCAGCTTAGCTCCGGGACAGGGGGCCTCCGGGGAGCTGTTTTTT.

The chain employs TRBV4-1 and TRBJ2-4; tentatively, D is TRBD2 (5 bases). Trimming cost V 8 bases and J 8 bases, with 16 bases left between them. Germline V lookup: CDR1 MGHRA, CDR2 YSYEKL. The CDR3 sequence is 13 residues long. CDR3 amino acids: CASSRSPGDIQYF. The CDR3 DNA follows: TGCGCCAGCTCCCGGTCCCCCGGGGACATTCAGTACTTC.

This chain joins TRBV4-1 and TRBJ2-1, with D possibly being TRBD2 (5 bases). Deletions cut 1 base from V and 8 bases from J, with 15 bases between. Germline CDR1 and CDR2: MGHRA and YSYEKL. The CDR3 is made up of 15 amino acids. CDR3 loop: CASSQVAPGIDEQFF. The CDR3 DNA reads as TGCGCCAGCAGCCAAGTCGCCCCCGGGATCGATGAGCAGTTCTTC.